The 8 T cell receptor beta chains given below trace back to one sample, sequenced in a study of T cells in Graves' hyperthyroidism and ophthalmopathy. RNA transcripts gave rise to amplified TCR beta CDR3 regions. The HTBI primer set drove a first-round RT-PCR of the TCR CDR3. A single record per CDR3 protein comes from TCRdb applying MiXCR to the multiplex PCR reads. Of about 520,000 distinct CDR3 sequences listed, approximately 24% were seen once; the top ten hold 11%. Input material: blood. The receptors stem from a woman in her thirties with Graves' ophthalmopathy.

This clonotype was seen at least ten times. This chain uses TRBV11-2 with TRBJ1-2; possibly TRBD1 for D (5 bases). The ends were cut back, 0 bases at V and 6 bases at J, with 5 bases in the middle. The CDR3 runs to 12 residues. Germline V gives CDR1 SGHAT, CDR2 FQNNGV. In nucleotides, the CDR3 is TGTGCCAGCAGCTTAGAGACAGATGGCTACACCTTC. Protein: CASSLETDGYTF.

As to this clonotype: The junction differs from germline at one of its ends, possibly a read error. The V and J genes are TRBV25-1 and TRBJ1-1; tentatively, D is TRBD1 (5 bases). The germline V gene encodes CDR1 MGHDK and CDR2 SYGVNS. CDR3 length: 11 amino acids. The DNA for the CDR3 is TGTGCCAGCAGCCCGGGGGGTGAAGCTTCCTTT. Translated, it gives CASSPGGEASF.

This clonotype came up many times. The chain recombines TRBV12-3 or TRBV12-4 with TRBJ1-1, with 7 bases aligning to TRBD1. V gave up 6 bases and J gave up 2 bases; unmatched junction bases: 6. This CDR3 region has 14 residues. As DNA, the CDR3 is TGTGCCAGCAGCCTAGACAGGGTCAACACTGAAGCTTTCTTT. It specifies CASSLDRVNTEAFF.

This clonotype was picked up many times. The V call is TRBV5-1, the J call TRBJ2-7; D gene unclear. V was pared by 0 bases and J by 3 bases, with 10 bases between. Germline V gene lookup returns CDR1 SGHRS and CDR2 YFSETQ. The CDR3 has 14 amino acids. The CDR3 sequence: CASSLDPAVYEQYF. The CDR3 region has the DNA TGCGCCAGCAGCTTGGACCCGGCAGTCTACGAGCAGTACTTC.

The V call is TRBV15, the J call TRBJ2-5, with 10 bases identical to TRBD2. The CDR3 sequence is 17 residues long. J was trimmed by 3 bases and V by 6 bases; bases with no gene match: 13. Per the germline V gene, CDR1 is LNHNV and CDR2 is YYDKDF (reference sequence). In DNA form, the CDR3 reads TGTGCCACCAGGACGGGGGGAAGCGGGGGGGCCGAAGAGACCCAGTACTTC. Protein product: CATRTGGSGGAEETQYF.

The sample holds many counts of this clonotype. The chain links TRBV18 to TRBJ1-1; 10 bases align to TRBD1. Germline CDR1 and CDR2: KGHSH and LQKENI. This CDR3 region has 15 residues. J gave up 6 bases and V 2 bases, and 6 bases lay outside the gene matches. The CDR3 nucleotides are TGTGCCAGCTCACCAAGGGGACAGGGGAGCCCTGAAGCTTTCTTT. This codes for CASSPRGQGSPEAFF.

There are many counts of this clonotype. V is TRBV6-2 or TRBV6-3 and J is TRBJ1-5; 7 bases are a match to TRBD1. Germline V gives CDR1 MNHEY, CDR2 SVGEGT. V lost 4 bases to trimming and J lost 0 bases; unmatched junction nucleotides: 3. The CDR3 consists of 15 residues. CDR3 region: CASSWGTDSNQPQHF. CDR3 DNA: TGTGCCAGCAGTTGGGGGACAGATAGCAATCAGCCCCAGCATTTT.

This clonotype has ten or more counts. The V and J genes are TRBV6-1 and TRBJ2-5; D not certain. The CDR3 extends over 14 amino acids. Germline lookup yields CDR1 MNHNS and CDR2 SASEGT. V lost 1 base, J lost 9 bases, and 15 bases lay in between. CDR3 sequence (DNA): TGTGCCAGCAGTGAAGTTGGCGGCCACACGGCCCAGTACTTC. It encodes CASSEVGGHTAQYF.